Listed here are 17 T cell receptor beta chains from one sample, sequenced in a study of blood T cell repertoires in COVID-19. Libraries were prepared by immunoSEQ multiplex PCR; TCRdb keeps only in-frame clonotypes and omits some of them. This table has about 280,000 clones, around 90% appearing once. Source material: peripheral blood. Receptors were obtained from a woman in her forties or fifties who had recovered from COVID-19.

V is TRBV6-5 and J is TRBJ2-4; 7 positions match TRBD2. Trimming removed 9 bases from V and 6 bases from J; junction bases left unmatched: 11. The germline V gene has CDR1 MNHEY and CDR2 SVGAGI. This CDR3 is 14 amino acids long. CDR3 region: CASSPPGGRNIQYF. The CDR3 bases are TGTGCCAGTTCCCCACCGGGGGGTAGAAACATTCAGTACTTC.

This chain joins TRBV4-2 and TRBJ2-3; TRBD2 might be the D (5 bases). The V gene's germline CDR1 is LGHNA and CDR2 YNFKEQ. The CDR3 runs to 15 residues. Between the trimmed V and J ends, which lost 4 bases and 0 bases, there was a span of 11 bases. The CDR3 nucleotides are TGTGCCAGCAGCCCAGAGGGCGCCAGCACAGATACGCAGTATTTT. Its translation: CASSPEGASTDTQYF.

The chain recombines TRBV10-3 with TRBJ1-1, with 7 positions matching TRBD1. The V and J ends lost 3 bases and 7 bases, in that order; junction bases with no gene match: 8. CDR3 length equals 14 residues. Germline V lookup: CDR1 ENHRY, CDR2 SYGVKD. The CDR3 loop is CAISDRGLIGEAFF. In nucleotides, the CDR3 is TGTGCCATCAGTGACAGGGGGTTGATCGGTGAAGCTTTCTTT.

DNA of the CDR3: TGTGCCAGCAGTTCAACAGGGCCCTATGGCTACACCTTC. Encoded protein: CASSSTGPYGYTF. The chain combines TRBV28 with TRBJ1-2; D is possibly TRBD1 (6 bases). Germline CDR1 reads MDHEN; CDR2 reads SYDVKM. The CDR3 consists of 13 residues. V was clipped by 4 bases and J by 4 bases, with 10 bases between them.

V usage is TRBV21-1 and J usage is TRBJ1-6; the DNA was not compared with TRBD1, the D call given in the table. TRBV21-1 is listed as a pseudogene. The CDR3 extends over 15 amino acids. CDR3: CASNKDSGQGAPLHF. The CDR3 bases are TGTGCCAGCAACAAAGACTCAGGACAAGGAGCTCCCCTCCACTTT.

The chain is built from TRBV21-1 and TRBJ2-7; the D call in the table, TRBD2, was not verified against the DNA. TRBV21-1 is labeled a pseudogene. The CDR3 consists of 16 residues. The CDR3 sequence is CASSTVHPGTSREQYF. The CDR3, as DNA: TGTGCCAGCAGCACAGTCCACCCCGGGACTAGCCGCGAGCAGTACTTC.

The V and J genes are TRBV19 and TRBJ2-1; 9 nucleotides match TRBD1. Germline assignment: CDR1 LNHDA and CDR2 SQIVND (reference sequence). The CDR3 runs 15 residues. V shed 3 bases and J 3 bases; nucleotides not matched to a gene: 3. CDR3 amino acids: CASSIRDRVYNEQFF. The CDR3 coding sequence is TGTGCCAGTAGTATTAGGGACAGGGTCTACAATGAGCAGTTCTTC.

CDR3 residues: CASRTPGQGGETQYF. The DNA for the CDR3 is TGTGCCAGCAGAACCCCTGGACAGGGTGGAGAGACCCAGTACTTC. The chain joins TRBV6-5 to TRBJ2-5; 8 bases map to TRBD1. V shed 6 bases, J shed 4 bases, and the junction held 10 bases outside the gene matches. The V gene's germline CDR1 is MNHEY and CDR2 SVGAGI. This CDR3 region has 15 residues.

The CDR3, as DNA: TGTGCCAGCAGGGGACAGTATAGCAATCAGCCCCAGCATTTT. Translating gives CASRGQYSNQPQHF. The V gene is TRBV2, the J gene TRBJ1-5, with TRBD1 identical over 7 bases. The CDR3 contains 14 residues. J was trimmed by 0 bases and V by 6 bases; bases with no gene match: 2. Germline values: CDR1 SNHLY, CDR2 FYNNEI.

The chain carries TRBV5-1 and TRBJ2-3; TRBD2 matches at 8 bases. The V gene end was trimmed by 4 bases and the J gene end by 4 bases; junction bases not matched to a gene: 11. Per germline, CDR1 SGHRS and CDR2 YFSETQ. The CDR3 runs 16 residues. The CDR3 nucleotides read TGCGCCAGCAGCAGGCGGGCGGGAGGCACCTCAGATACGCAGTATTTT. Its translation is CASSRRAGGTSDTQYF.

The chain combines TRBV6-5 with TRBJ1-5; tentative D call: TRBD1 (5 bases). CDR3 length equals 12 residues. V gave up 1 base and J gave up 11 bases, with 9 bases separating them. Germline assignment: CDR1 MNHEY and CDR2 SVGAGI. The CDR3 loop is CASSYLGGAQHF. CDR3 nucleotides: TGTGCCAGCAGTTACTTGGGGGGAGCCCAGCATTTT.

The chain uses TRBV10-3 and TRBJ1-1, with 10 bases matching TRBD1. CDR3 length equals 16 residues. Germline V gene data show CDR1 as ENHRY and CDR2 as SYGVKD. V was clipped by 1 base and J by 2 bases; unmatched bases: 4. Here the CDR3 reads CAISEFRDRGNTEAFF. The CDR3 DNA reads as TGTGCCATCAGTGAGTTCCGGGACAGGGGAAACACTGAAGCTTTCTTT.

The V and J genes are TRBV27 and TRBJ1-1; D remains unclear. CDR3 size: 11 residues. The germline V gene encodes CDR1 MNHEY and CDR2 SMNVEV (reference sequence). V lost 6 bases, J lost 10 bases, and 12 bases lay in between. The CDR3, as DNA: TGTGCCAGCAGAACCACAAGCGGAGCTTTCTTT. The encoded protein is CASRTTSGAFF.

The V and J genes are TRBV30 and TRBJ1-2; D unclear. The germline V gene encodes CDR1 GTSNPN and CDR2 SVGIG (reference sequence). V was shortened by 0 bases and J by 5 bases, with 10 bases between the two germline ends. This CDR3 has 13 residues. CDR3: CAWSVTRVYGYTF. CDR3 in DNA: TGTGCCTGGAGTGTTACGAGGGTTTATGGCTACACCTTC.

The chain combines TRBV5-4 with TRBJ1-3; 10 bases align to TRBD1. Germline trimming cut 4 bases from V and 1 base from J; bases unmatched to any gene: 5. This CDR3 contains 16 residues. CDR1 and CDR2 from the germline V gene are SGHNT and YYREEE (reference sequence). The CDR3 DNA sequence: TGTGCCAGCAGCCAGGGGACAGGGGCTTCTGGAAACACCATATATTTT. It codes for CASSQGTGASGNTIYF.

The chain is built from TRBV7-3 and TRBJ2-1; the match to TRBD2 covers 7 bases. This CDR3 comprises 15 residues. Per the germline V gene, CDR1 is SGHTA and CDR2 is FQGTGA. Germline trimming cut 5 bases from V and 7 bases from J; bases unmatched to any gene: 11. The CDR3 region is CASSRYGGSSNEQFF. Here the CDR3 DNA reads TGTGCCAGCAGCCGATACGGCGGGAGTTCAAATGAGCAGTTCTTC.

The rearrangement uses TRBV13 and TRBJ2-1; 10 bases are shared with TRBD2. V trimming: 6 bases; J trimming: 0 bases; junction bases outside the gene matches: 8. CDR1 is PRHDT, CDR2 FYEKMQ, per germline (reference sequence). The CDR3 consists of 17 residues. CDR3 loop: CASRRTSGRSSYNEQFF. The CDR3, as DNA: TGTGCCAGCAGGAGGACTAGCGGAAGAAGCTCCTACAATGAGCAGTTCTTC.